Shown below are 10 T cell receptor beta chains from a single sample sequenced in a study of OX40 agonist ivuxolimab in advanced cancers. Libraries were prepared by immunoSEQ multiplex PCR; TCRdb keeps only in-frame clonotypes and omits some of them. The data contain about 32,000 clones, 84% of them seen just once; the ten biggest clones take up approximately 18%. The starting material was CD4+ or CD8+ T cells sorted from blood, obtained in a trial of the OX40 agonist ivuxolimab. All receptors come from an adult with an advanced solid tumor such as melanoma, head and neck, liver or kidney cancer.

The genes are TRBV7-9 and TRBJ2-3; D uncertain. The CDR3 sequence is 17 residues long. CDR1 SEHNR and CDR2 FQNEAQ come from the germline V gene (reference sequence). V was cut by 5 bases and J by 0 bases, with 18 bases left in between. The CDR3 is CASSLPMAAPSTDTQYF. The CDR3 nucleotides are TGTGCCAGCAGCCTCCCTATGGCGGCTCCTAGCACAGATACGCAGTATTTT.

The chain combines TRBV11-2 with TRBJ2-1; D may correspond to TRBD1 or TRBD2 (5 bases each). Deletions cut 1 base from V and 0 bases from J, with 10 bases between. Per the germline V gene, CDR1 is SGHAT and CDR2 is FQNNGV. The CDR3 loop spans 16 amino acids. The CDR3, as DNA: TGTGCCAGCAGCTTAGCGTGGGACCTCTCCTACAATGAGCAGTTCTTC. The encoded protein is CASSLAWDLSYNEQFF. Full variable domain (outside the CDR3, taken from reference TRBV11-2 and TRBJ2-1): EAGVAQSPRYKIIEKRQSVAFWCNPISGHATLYWYQQILGQGPKLLIQFQNNGVVDDSQLPKDRFSAERLKGVDSTLKIQPAKLEDSAVYLCASSLAWDLSYNEQFFGPGTRLTVL.

The rearrangement links TRBV13 to TRBJ1-1; perhaps TRBD1 as D (5 bases). The CDR3 totals 13 residues. CDR1 PRHDT and CDR2 FYEKMQ come from the germline V gene (reference sequence). V was cut by 6 bases and J by 4 bases, with 12 bases left in between. CDR3 bases: TGTGCCAGCAGTTCCCGGGGGGGCACTGAAGCTTTCTTT. Its translation: CASSSRGGTEAFF.

As concerns this clone: This likely traces to a read error, being one base from a far larger clone. Different DNA sequences within this sample yield the same CDR3. This rearrangement joins TRBV27 to TRBJ1-1; D unresolved. CDR3 size: 13 residues. Trimming stripped 9 bases from V and 0 bases from J, with 11 bases between. Germline V CDR1 and CDR2: MNHEY, SMNVEV (reference sequence). This CDR3 reads CASIDRVNTEAFF. The DNA of the CDR3 is TGTGCCAGTATTGATAGGGTGAACACTGAAGCTTTCTTT.

The chain recombines TRBV29-1 with TRBJ2-5, with D possibly matching TRBD2 (6 bases). The CDR3 runs to 14 residues. The V end lost 1 base, the J end lost 9 bases, and 18 bases lay between the germline ends. Germline values: CDR1 SQVTM, CDR2 ANQGSEA. Written as DNA, the CDR3 is TGCAGCGTTGAAGGAGCTAGCCTCAAGCGGGCCCAGTACTTC. Protein sequence: CSVEGASLKRAQYF.

The CDR3 DNA sequence: TGTGCCAGCAGTTACGGGGGGAGCAATGAGCAGTTCTTC. The encoded protein is CASSYGGSNEQFF. This rearrangement joins TRBV6-5 to TRBJ2-1; tentatively, D is TRBD2 (6 bases). Trimming pared 2 bases from V and 6 bases from J, leaving 8 bases between. Per germline, CDR1 MNHEY and CDR2 SVGAGI. The CDR3 sequence is 13 residues long.

This clone has just one count. V usage is TRBV6-1 and J usage is TRBJ1-2; maybe TRBD1 (5 bases). This CDR3 spans 18 amino acids. The germline CDR1 and CDR2 sequences are MNHNS and SASEGT. V was clipped by 4 bases and J by 2 bases, with 23 bases between them. Written as DNA, the CDR3 is TGTGCCAGCAGTGGTTACCCGCTTGGGGCACCACTAAACTATGGCTACACCTTC. It encodes CASSGYPLGAPLNYGYTF.

The genes are TRBV13 and TRBJ2-7; unclear D gene. V lost 5 bases and J lost 3, with 11 bases in between. This CDR3 region has 13 residues. Germline V CDR1 and CDR2: PRHDT, FYEKMQ (reference sequence). The CDR3 loop is CASSEQGRYEQYF. Written as DNA, the CDR3 is TGTGCCAGCAGCGAACAAGGGCGCTACGAGCAGTACTTC.

V gene TRBV27 combines with J gene TRBJ2-3; D call uncertain. V shed 3 bases and J shed 3 bases, with 10 bases lying between them. CDR1 is MNHEY, CDR2 SMNVEV, per germline (reference sequence). CDR3 length: 14 amino acids. CDR3 DNA sequence: TGTGCCAGCAGTTTCCCCGGGCTGACAGATACGCAGTATTTT. This translates into CASSFPGLTDTQYF.

This clone was seen a single time. This chain joins TRBV27 and TRBJ2-5; 8 nucleotides line up with TRBD1. After removal of 6 bases from V and 0 bases from J, the junction contained 9 bases not matched to a gene. The CDR3 is 16 amino acids. Germline values: CDR1 MNHEY, CDR2 SMNVEV (reference sequence). The CDR3 bases are TGTGCCAGCAGCTTGGGACAGGACTTGTACCAAGAGACCCAGTACTTC. It is translated as CASSLGQDLYQETQYF.